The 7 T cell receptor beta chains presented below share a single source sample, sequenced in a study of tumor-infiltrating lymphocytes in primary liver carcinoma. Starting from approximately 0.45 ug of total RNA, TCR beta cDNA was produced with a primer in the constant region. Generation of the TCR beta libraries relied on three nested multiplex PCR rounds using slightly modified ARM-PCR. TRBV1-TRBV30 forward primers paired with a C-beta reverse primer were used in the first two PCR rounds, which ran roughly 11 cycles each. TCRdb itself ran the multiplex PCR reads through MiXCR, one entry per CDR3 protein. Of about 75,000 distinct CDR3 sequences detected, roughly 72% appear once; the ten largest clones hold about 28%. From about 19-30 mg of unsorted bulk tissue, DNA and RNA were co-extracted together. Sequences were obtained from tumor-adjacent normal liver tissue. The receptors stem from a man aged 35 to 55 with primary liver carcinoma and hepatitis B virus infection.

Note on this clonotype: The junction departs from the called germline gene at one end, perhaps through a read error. The CDR3 protein is CVSSFFGLAGGRISYEQYF. The CDR3 bases are TGTGTCAGCAGTTTCTTCGGACTAGCGGGAGGCCGAATCTCATACGAGCAGTACTTC. V gene TRBV28 combines with J gene TRBJ2-7; TRBD2 matches at 14 bases. The CDR3 consists of 19 residues. Germline V gene lookup returns CDR1 MDHEN and CDR2 SYDVKM.

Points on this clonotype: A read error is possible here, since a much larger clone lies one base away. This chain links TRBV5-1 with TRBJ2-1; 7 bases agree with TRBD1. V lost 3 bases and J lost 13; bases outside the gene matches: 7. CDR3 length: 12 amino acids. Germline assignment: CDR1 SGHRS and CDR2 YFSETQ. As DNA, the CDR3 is TGCGCCAGCAGCTCCTACAGGGGCGATCAGTTCTTC. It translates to CASSSYRGDQFF.

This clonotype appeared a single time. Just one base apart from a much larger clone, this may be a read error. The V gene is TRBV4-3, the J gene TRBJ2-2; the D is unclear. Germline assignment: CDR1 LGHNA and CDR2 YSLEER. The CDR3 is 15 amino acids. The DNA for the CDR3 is TGCACCAGCAGCCAATATACAGAGAACACCGGGGAGCTGTTTTTT. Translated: CTSSQYTENTGELFF.

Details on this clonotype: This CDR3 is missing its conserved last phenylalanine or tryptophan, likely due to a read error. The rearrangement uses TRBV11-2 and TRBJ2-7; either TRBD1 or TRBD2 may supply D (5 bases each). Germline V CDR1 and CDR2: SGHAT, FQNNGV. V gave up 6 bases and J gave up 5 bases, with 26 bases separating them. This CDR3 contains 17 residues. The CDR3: CASSPLEGRGLAHEQYI. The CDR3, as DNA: TGTGCCAGCAGTCCACTCGAGGGGCGCGGACTCGCCCACGAGCAGTACATC.

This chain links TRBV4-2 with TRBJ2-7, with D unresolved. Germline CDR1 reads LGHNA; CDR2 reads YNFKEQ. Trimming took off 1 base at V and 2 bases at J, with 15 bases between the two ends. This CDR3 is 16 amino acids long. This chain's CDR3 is CASSQAASWVTYEQYF. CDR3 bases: TGTGCCAGCAGCCAAGCGGCCAGCTGGGTTACCTACGAGCAGTACTTC.

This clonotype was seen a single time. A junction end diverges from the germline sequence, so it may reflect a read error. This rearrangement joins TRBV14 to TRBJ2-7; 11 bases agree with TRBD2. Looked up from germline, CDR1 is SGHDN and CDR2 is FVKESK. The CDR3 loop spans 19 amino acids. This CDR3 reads CVSSPPLAGAPLVTYGQYF. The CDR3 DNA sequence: TGTGTCAGCAGCCCCCCACTAGCGGGAGCCCCTCTGGTCACCTACGGGCAGTACTTC.

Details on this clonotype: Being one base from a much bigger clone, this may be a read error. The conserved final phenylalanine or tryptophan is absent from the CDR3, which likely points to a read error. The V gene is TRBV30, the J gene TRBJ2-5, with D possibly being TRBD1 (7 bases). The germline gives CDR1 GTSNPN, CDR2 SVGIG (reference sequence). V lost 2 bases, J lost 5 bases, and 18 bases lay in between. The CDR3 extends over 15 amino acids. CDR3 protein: CAWSLMQGGLETQYL. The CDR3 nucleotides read TGTGCCTGGAGTTTAATGCAGGGGGGCTTGGAGACCCAGTACTTA.